One T cell receptor (beta chain) is described in this entry. This clone appeared a single time. The target of this receptor is not known. No quality values exist for individual bases; no much larger clone is one base distant. Whole blood was collected in K2EDTA tubes by collaborating institutions according to the institutions' own protocols. For TCRbeta analysis, collaborators shipped samples as frozen whole blood, isolated PBMCs, or DNA extracted from either of those sample types. The data were taken from a study of blood T cell repertoires in COVID-19 (dated by TCRdb to about 2020). With respect to the entire study: Samples covering the acute and convalescent phases of COVID-19 were provided by collaborators in the United States, Italy and Spain. Where available, HLA class I and class II types were obtained from metadata supplied by the sample provider rather than from assay-based typing. The prospective study material was composed of cDNA or gDNA derived from T cells, B-cell-depleted T cells, or PBMCs. The repertoires were released in a freely available public database meant as a resource for research on the immune response to SARS-CoV-2. Samples were obtained from the ongoing ImmuneRACE study (first 160 participants) and from some 1,300 subjects provided by 6 global collaborators. Deeply sampled blood TCRbeta repertoires from subjects exposed to, actively infected with, or recovered from COVID-19 were included in the dataset. Sample metadata almost always included a de-identified subject ID, COVID-19 status, age in years and sex.

Measured from the cysteine to the phenylalanine, the CDR3 is 15 residues long. The sequence is cut down to CDR3 DNA, 45 bases in frame from base 1. Taken from the germline V gene, the CDR1 and CDR2 loops are MNHNS and SASEGT. Trimming takes 2 bases from V and 0 bases from J, and the germline ends sit 8 bases apart. TCRbeta CDR3 regions were amplified from genomic DNA using the immunoSEQ Assay, a bias-controlled multiplex PCR. Under the source paper's analysis protocol: The number of nucleated cells in each sample was estimated from the amplification of reference gene primers within the assay. To quantify the absolute abundance of each unique TCRbeta CDR3 rearrangement, sequence reads were collapsed and filtered. For each sample, productive Simpson clonality was calculated by taking the square root of Simpson's diversity index across productive rearrangements. This immuneACCESS table, as held by TCRdb, lists in-frame sequences with V and J called but not all clones. Of the missing ones, under half trace to an unresolved V gene in checked studies; the others have no known cause. D and trimming were read from the DNA, whereas the V and J calls and clone size are those reported in that table. For this sample there are more than 80,000 clones; about 76% appear just once. Of the sample, roughly a fifth is held by the ten largest clones.

What the authors observed across the whole study: How much clinical and demographic metadata was included differed by source and by participant, and the metadata was provided uncurated.

The sequenced sample consisted of peripheral blood. In this chain, TRBV6-1 is recombined with TRBJ1-3; too little of a D gene remains to name it. The source is a woman of 80 years or more with active or convalescent COVID-19. In nucleotides, the sequence is TGTGCCAGCAGTGAAAGGGAGTTCTCTGGAAACACCATATATTTT. Its protein product is CASSEREFSGNTIYF.